One sample yielded the 14 T cell receptor beta chains listed below, sequenced in a study of OX40 agonist ivuxolimab in advanced cancers. The library was prepared using the immunoSEQ multiplex PCR assay. As stored in TCRdb, this immuneACCESS dataset retains in-frame rearrangements with V and J assigned. A fraction of the clones does not appear; measured against another copy, unresolved V genes explain less than half of the discrepancy, and the remainder lacks a known reason. The sample contains about 26,000 clones, approximately 91% of them found a single time. Jointly, the top ten make up about 20% of the sample. This sample comprised CD4+ or CD8+ T cells sorted from blood, obtained in a trial of the OX40 agonist ivuxolimab. The receptor source for this set is an adult with an advanced solid tumor such as melanoma, head and neck, liver or kidney cancer.

The chain joins TRBV13 to TRBJ1-1, with D possibly TRBD1 on 6 matching bases. V shed 4 bases and J shed 1 base, with 13 bases lying between them. Germline CDR1 reads PRHDT; CDR2 reads FYEKMQ (reference sequence). The CDR3 covers 15 residues. The chain's CDR3 is CASSSWDIGNTEAFF. CDR3 DNA sequence: TGTGCCAGCAGCTCCTGGGACATTGGGAACACTGAAGCTTTCTTT.

The chain joins TRBV27 to TRBJ2-7, with 10 bases matching TRBD1. With 5 bases clipped from V and 1 base from J, the junction kept 5 bases outside the gene matches. This CDR3 region has 15 residues. Germline assignment: CDR1 MNHEY and CDR2 SMNVEV (reference sequence). Here the CDR3 DNA reads TGTGCCAGCAGTGCCCGGGGACAGGGGTCCTACGAGCAGTACTTC. As protein: CASSARGQGSYEQYF.

The gene calls are TRBV2 and TRBJ2-2; TRBD1 matches at 9 bases. The J segment lost 3 bases and the V segment lost 4 bases, leaving 6 bases of the junction unmatched. The V gene's germline CDR1 is SNHLY and CDR2 FYNNEI. The CDR3 length is 16 residues. As DNA, the CDR3 is TGTGCCAGCAGTGGCTGGACAGGGGAGGACACCGGGGAGCTGTTTTTT. Its protein is CASSGWTGEDTGELFF.

The chain is built from TRBV7-3 and TRBJ1-1, with D possibly being TRBD1 (5 bases). V shed 5 bases and J shed 3 bases, with 10 bases lying between them. Germline lookup yields CDR1 SGHTA and CDR2 FQGTGA. The CDR3 is made up of 13 amino acids. The CDR3 sequence is CASSRDAYTEAFF. CDR3 DNA: TGTGCCAGCAGCCGGGACGCCTACACTGAAGCTTTCTTT.

The chain has TRBV27 and TRBJ1-2, with D unresolved. Trimming left V 3 bases short and J 2 bases short, with 7 bases between. The CDR3 runs to 13 residues. Germline V gene lookup returns CDR1 MNHEY and CDR2 SMNVEV (reference sequence). The CDR3 here is CASSFGRNYGYTF. The CDR3 bases are TGTGCCAGCAGTTTCGGGCGGAACTATGGCTACACCTTC.

The rearrangement links TRBV28 to TRBJ1-1, with D unclear. V dropped 8 bases and J dropped 0 bases, with 10 bases sitting between them. From germline, CDR1 is MDHEN and CDR2 SYDVKM. This CDR3 has 13 amino acids. The CDR3 DNA reads as TGTGCCAGCTGTACGCGCATGAACACTGAAGCTTTCTTT. Translated: CASCTRMNTEAFF.

The J gene is TRBJ2-7, the V gene TRBV19, with D hard to call. There are 14 residues in the CDR3. Trimming removed 3 bases at V and 0 bases at J, with 9 bases between. CDR1 and CDR2 (germline): LNHDA, SQIVND (reference sequence). The CDR3 reads CASSIRVDSYEQYF. Here the CDR3 DNA reads TGTGCCAGTAGTATTCGGGTTGACTCCTACGAGCAGTACTTC.

V usage is TRBV15 and J usage is TRBJ2-5; 14 bases agree with TRBD2. Germline CDR1 and CDR2: LNHNV and YYDKDF (reference sequence). The CDR3 has 18 residues. V dropped 4 bases and J dropped 2; count of bases not matched to a gene: 9. In DNA, the CDR3 is TGTGCCACCAGCACAACGGTGGGACTAGCGGGAGATCAAGAGACCCAGTACTTC. Translation gives CATSTTVGLAGDQETQYF.

This chain uses TRBV19 with TRBJ2-7; D is uncertain. The germline V and J ends were trimmed by 3 bases and 3 bases, with 9 bases remaining between them. Per germline, CDR1 LNHDA and CDR2 SQIVND (reference sequence). The CDR3 covers 13 residues. CDR3 nucleotide sequence: TGTGCCAGTAGTATGGGTCAGCTCTACGAGCAGTACTTC. This translates into CASSMGQLYEQYF.

The chain recombines TRBV27 with TRBJ1-4; D is uncertain. Germline lookup yields CDR1 MNHEY and CDR2 SMNVEV (reference sequence). Trimming cost V 7 bases and J 0 bases, with 12 bases left between them. The CDR3 contains 15 residues. The CDR3 spells CASTLYPATNEKLFF. DNA for the CDR3: TGTGCCAGCACCCTATACCCTGCAACTAATGAAAAACTGTTTTTT.

The count of this clone is one. The chain recombines TRBV28 with TRBJ1-5; 9 nucleotides agree with TRBD1. Trimming removed 5 bases from V and 5 bases from J; junction bases left unmatched: 10. CDR3 length: 16 residues. Per the germline V gene, CDR1 is MDHEN and CDR2 is SYDVKM. Written as DNA, the CDR3 is TGTGCCAGCAGTGTACGGGACAGGGTGGTGGATCAGCCCCAGCATTTT. Protein: CASSVRDRVVDQPQHF. The full variable domain, completed using reference TRBV28 and TRBJ1-5, is DVKVTQSSRYLVKRTGEKVFLECVQDMDHENMFWYRQDPGLGLRLIYFSYDVKMKEKGDIPEGYSVSREKKERFSLILESASTNQTSMYLCASSVRDRVVDQPQHFGDGTRLSIL.

The chain employs TRBV19 and TRBJ2-7; 9 bases align to TRBD1. This CDR3 region has 15 residues. V shed 5 bases and J 0 bases; nucleotides not matched to a gene: 5. Germline V gene data show CDR1 as LNHDA and CDR2 as SQIVND (reference sequence). The DNA for the CDR3 is TGTGCCAGTAGTCCCGGGACAGGGCCCTCCTACGAGCAGTACTTC. Its translation is CASSPGTGPSYEQYF.

CDR3 in amino acids: CASSLFGEASTDTQYF. The CDR3 nucleotides read TGTGCCAGCAGTTTATTTGGGGAAGCTAGCACAGATACGCAGTATTTT. The V and J genes are TRBV27 and TRBJ2-3; D gene ambiguous. CDR3 length equals 16 residues. V lost 1 base and J lost 0, with 11 bases in between. Germline V gene lookup returns CDR1 MNHEY and CDR2 SMNVEV (reference sequence).

CDR3 sequence (DNA): TGTGCCAGCAGCGTGGGACAGCTAAACCCAAGCAATCAGCCCCAGCATTTT. This codes for CASSVGQLNPSNQPQHF. The chain is built from TRBV7-9 and TRBJ1-5, with TRBD1 matching 7 bases. The CDR3 loop spans 17 amino acids. The germline CDR1 and CDR2 sequences are SEHNR and FQNEAQ (reference sequence). V gave up 5 bases and J gave up 1 base; unmatched junction bases: 11. Together with reference TRBV7-9 and TRBJ1-5, the CDR3 gives the full variable domain: DTGVSQNPRHKITKRGQNVTFRCDPISEHNRLYWYRQTLGQGPEFLTYFQNEAQLEKSRLLSDRFSAERPKGSFSTLEIQRTEQGDSAMYLCASSVGQLNPSNQPQHFGDGTRLSIL.